Shown below are 21 T cell receptor beta chains from a single sample sequenced in a study of graft-versus-host responses after intestinal transplantation. Clones were read by immunoSEQ multiplex PCR, and TCRdb kept only the in-frame ones, dropping some. The data show fewer than 20,000 clones, about two fifths seen once. This specimen consisted of alloreactive CD4+ T cells from a mixed lymphocyte reaction culture, obtained before intestinal transplant. Stated subset: CFSE-low proliferating T cells sorted from approximately six-day pre-transplant mixed lymphocyte reaction (GvH or HvG direction). The source is a human patient who received an intestinal transplant.

The V call is TRBV7-9, the J call TRBJ1-1, with no clear D. Germline CDR1 reads SEHNR; CDR2 reads FQNEAQ (reference sequence). The germline V and J ends were trimmed by 1 base and 10 bases, with 13 bases remaining between them. CDR3 length: 13 residues. The CDR3 region is CASSLVAMGAAFF. In nucleotides, the CDR3 is TGTGCCAGCAGCTTAGTCGCCATGGGAGCAGCTTTCTTT.

The chain employs TRBV21-1 and TRBJ2-1. TRBV21-1 is termed a pseudogene. The CDR3 is 14 amino acids. CDR3 in amino acids: CASPRLITNNEQFF. The DNA for the CDR3 is TGTGCCAGCCCCCGATTGATAACGAACAATGAGCAGTTCTTC.

The chain uses TRBV5-3 and TRBJ1-1, with 9 nucleotides matching TRBD1. TRBV5-3 belongs to the ORF category, with a function that is uncertain. J lost 5 bases, V lost 5 bases, and 4 bases had no gene match. This CDR3 spans 13 amino acids. In DNA, the CDR3 is TGTGCCAGAAGTACCGACAGGGGGACTGAAGCTTTCTTT. Its protein product is CARSTDRGTEAFF.

This clone showed up just a few times. The V call is TRBV5-1, the J call TRBJ2-2; D may be TRBD1 or TRBD2 (6 bases each). CDR1 is SGHRS and CDR2 is YFSETQ in the germline V gene. CDR3 length equals 16 residues. V dropped 1 base and J dropped 4 bases, with 14 bases sitting between them. CDR3 loop: CASSLKGGSSTGELFF. The DNA of the CDR3 is TGCGCCAGCAGCTTGAAAGGGGGGTCTAGCACCGGGGAGCTGTTTTTT. Full variable domain (rest looked up from reference TRBV5-1 and TRBJ2-2): KAGVTQTPRYLIKTRGQQVTLSCSPISGHRSVSWYQQTPGQGLQFLFEYFSETQRNKGNFPGRFSGRQFSNSRSEMNVSTLELGDSALYLCASSLKGGSSTGELFFGEGSRLTVL.

The chain has TRBV27 and TRBJ1-1, with 7 positions matching TRBD1. The CDR3 runs 14 residues. Germline CDR1 MNHEY, CDR2 SMNVEV (reference sequence). Trimming took 7 bases from V and 5 from J; bases not matched to a gene: 10. This CDR3 is CASTRGGARTEAFF. The CDR3 nucleotides read TGTGCCAGCACTCGAGGGGGCGCAAGGACTGAAGCTTTCTTT.

The J gene is TRBJ2-1, the V gene TRBV5-1; 10 nucleotides match TRBD2. The CDR3 contains 14 residues. The J segment lost 6 bases and the V segment lost 4 bases, leaving 4 bases of the junction unmatched. Germline loops: CDR1 SGHRS, CDR2 YFSETQ. The CDR3 nucleotides read TGCGCCAGCAGCGAGCGGGGGGGCTCCAATGAGCAGTTCTTC. This codes for CASSERGGSNEQFF.

V is TRBV2 and J is TRBJ1-2; 8 bases are shared with TRBD1. Germline V gives CDR1 SNHLY, CDR2 FYNNEI. Trimming cost V 6 bases and J 1 base; bases outside gene matches: 7. CDR3 length: 15 amino acids. Here the CDR3 DNA reads TGTGCCAGCAGGCCTGGACAGGGAGTTAACTATGGCTACACCTTC. It translates to CASRPGQGVNYGYTF.

The chain combines TRBV5-1 with TRBJ1-4, with no clear D. The germline V gene has CDR1 SGHRS and CDR2 YFSETQ. V gave up 1 base and J gave up 0 bases, with 10 bases separating them. CDR3 length: 16 amino acids. CDR3 sequence reads: CASSLRAKPTNEKLFF. CDR3 sequence (DNA): TGCGCCAGCAGCTTGCGCGCAAAACCAACTAATGAAAAACTGTTTTTT.

J is TRBJ1-2 and V is TRBV27, with a possible D match to TRBD1 (6 bases). The CDR3 extends over 16 amino acids. Germline assignment: CDR1 MNHEY and CDR2 SMNVEV (reference sequence). Deletions cut 4 bases from V and 4 bases from J, with 19 bases between. CDR3 DNA: TGTGCCAGCAGTTCAGCACAGGGACTTAAAGGCTATGGCTACACCTTC. As protein: CASSSAQGLKGYGYTF.

The chain combines TRBV6-1 with TRBJ2-5; D may be TRBD1 (8 bases). The germline V gene encodes CDR1 MNHNS and CDR2 SASEGT. V was clipped by 4 bases and J by 4 bases, with 13 bases between them. CDR3 size: 14 residues. CDR3 sequence (DNA): TGTGCCAGCAGTGTTTACAGGGGGGGAGAGACCCAGTACTTC. It is translated as CASSVYRGGETQYF.

The rearrangement links TRBV6-6 to TRBJ2-3; TRBD1 agrees at 7 bases. The germline CDR1 and CDR2 sequences are MNHNY and SVGAGI (reference sequence). The trim removed 4 bases at V and 0 bases at J, leaving 4 bases unmatched. This CDR3 comprises 15 residues. The CDR3: CASSSRGKSTDTQYF. Here the CDR3 DNA reads TGTGCCAGCAGTTCCAGGGGGAAAAGCACAGATACGCAGTATTTT.

This clone was observed a handful of times. CDR3 loop: CASSVLAGLSNEQFF. The CDR3 coding sequence is TGTGCCAGCAGCGTACTAGCGGGGTTATCCAATGAGCAGTTCTTC. The chain couples TRBV7-6 to TRBJ2-1, with 10 bases matching TRBD2. This CDR3 is 15 amino acids long. V lost 5 bases to trimming and J lost 6 bases; unmatched junction nucleotides: 7. CDR1 and CDR2 (germline): SGHVS, FNYEAQ.

This clone was found a few times. The CDR3 region has the DNA TGTGCCAGCAGCGTAGGAACTCCGGGACTAGCGGGGAGAAGCACAGATACGCAGTATTTT. Encoded protein: CASSVGTPGLAGRSTDTQYF. This chain joins TRBV9 and TRBJ2-3, with TRBD2 identical over 13 bases. The CDR3 length is 20 residues. J lost 0 bases, V lost 0 bases, and 10 bases had no gene match. Per the germline V gene, CDR1 is SGDLS and CDR2 is YYNGEE.

Relative to its sample, this clone is medium-sized. The chain uses TRBV28 and TRBJ1-3, with no clear D. Germline loops: CDR1 MDHEN, CDR2 SYDVKM. The CDR3 runs to 13 residues. V was cut by 6 bases and J by 0 bases, with 6 bases left in between. The CDR3 coding sequence is TGTGCCAGCAGGAAGATCTCTGGAAACACCATATATTTT. Protein product: CASRKISGNTIYF.

The chain combines TRBV11-1 with TRBJ2-3; 7 bases align to TRBD2. Germline V gene lookup returns CDR1 SGHAT and CDR2 FQDESV (reference sequence). Trimming at V came to 5 bases and at J to 2 bases, leaving 7 bases not matched to a gene. CDR3 length: 15 amino acids. The CDR3 is CASSPAGSNTDTQYF. In nucleotides, the CDR3 is TGTGCCAGCAGCCCAGCGGGGAGCAACACAGATACGCAGTATTTT.

The chain combines TRBV4-1 with TRBJ2-7, with 8 bases fitting TRBD1. CDR1 is MGHRA, CDR2 YSYEKL, per germline. V shed 8 bases and J 2 bases; nucleotides not matched to a gene: 8. The CDR3 is 14 amino acids. The CDR3 DNA reads as TGCGCCAGCGGCCGCCCGGACAGGGCCTACGAGCAGTACTTC. As protein: CASGRPDRAYEQYF.

This clone occurred a few times. The chain has TRBV14 and TRBJ2-1; D is perhaps TRBD1 (6 bases). V lost 5 bases, J lost 4 bases, and 21 bases lay in between. CDR1 is SGHDN and CDR2 is FVKESK in the germline V gene. This CDR3 region has 17 residues. Written as DNA, the CDR3 is TGTGCCAGCAGCTCCCTCAGGTGGGCGGACAGTTACAATGAGCAGTTCTTC. Protein sequence: CASSSLRWADSYNEQFF.

The genes are TRBV9 and TRBJ2-3, with TRBD2 identical over 10 bases. The CDR3 runs 16 residues. Trimming took 4 bases from V and 2 from J; bases not matched to a gene: 7. Germline CDR1 SGDLS, CDR2 YYNGEE. CDR3 nucleotide sequence: TGTGCCAGCAGCCCACGGACTAGCGGTTACACAGATACGCAGTATTTT. It specifies CASSPRTSGYTDTQYF.

This clone was seen only a few times. This chain joins TRBV5-6 and TRBJ1-1; the D is unclear. Germline CDR1 and CDR2: SGHDT and YYEEEE. The length of the CDR3 is 14 residues. V lost 1 base to trimming and J lost 6 bases, with 13 bases between them. CDR3 sequence reads: CASSLFGSVPEAFF. The CDR3 DNA reads TGTGCCAGCAGCTTGTTTGGTTCGGTCCCTGAAGCTTTCTTT.

The chain uses TRBV7-9 and TRBJ1-1; possible D gene TRBD1, 6 bases. Germline V gene lookup returns CDR1 SEHNR and CDR2 FQNEAQ (reference sequence). This CDR3 has 12 amino acids. V lost 5 bases to trimming and J lost 6 bases, with 10 bases between them. The CDR3 DNA reads TGTGCCAGCAGCCTAGGGGGGTCTGAAGCTTTCTTT. Translating it yields CASSLGGSEAFF.

The rearrangement uses TRBV6-6 and TRBJ1-2, with D uncertain. Trimming removed 6 bases at V and 8 bases at J, with 16 bases between. There are 13 residues in the CDR3. The V gene's germline CDR1 is MNHNY and CDR2 SVGAGI (reference sequence). The CDR3 bases are TGTGCCAGCAGCCGGACCAAATGGATCGGCTACACCTTC. Amino acid sequence: CASSRTKWIGYTF.